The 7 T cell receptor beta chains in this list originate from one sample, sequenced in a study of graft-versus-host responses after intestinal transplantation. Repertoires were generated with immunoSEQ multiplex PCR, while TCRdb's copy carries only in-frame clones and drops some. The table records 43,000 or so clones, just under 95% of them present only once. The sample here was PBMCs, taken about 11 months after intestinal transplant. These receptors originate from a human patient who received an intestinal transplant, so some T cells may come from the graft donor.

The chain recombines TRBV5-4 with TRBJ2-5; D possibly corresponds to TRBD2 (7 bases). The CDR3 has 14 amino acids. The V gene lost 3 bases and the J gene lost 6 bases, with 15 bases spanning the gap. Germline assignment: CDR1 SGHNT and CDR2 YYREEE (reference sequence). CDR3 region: CASSSPGGAQTQYF. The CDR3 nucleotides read TGTGCCAGCAGCTCACCTGGGGGGGCGCAGACCCAGTACTTC. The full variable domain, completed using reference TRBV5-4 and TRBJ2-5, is ETGVTQSPTHLIKTRGQQVTLRCSSQSGHNTVSWYQQALGQGPQFIFQYYREEENGRGNFPPRFSGLQFPNYSSELNVNALELDDSALYLCASSSPGGAQTQYFGPGTRLLVL.

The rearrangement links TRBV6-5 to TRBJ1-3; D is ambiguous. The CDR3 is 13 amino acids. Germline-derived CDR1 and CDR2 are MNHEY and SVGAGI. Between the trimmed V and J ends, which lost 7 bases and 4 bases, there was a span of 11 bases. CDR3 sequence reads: CASKQFEGNTIYF. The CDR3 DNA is TGTGCCAGCAAGCAGTTTGAAGGAAACACCATATATTTT.

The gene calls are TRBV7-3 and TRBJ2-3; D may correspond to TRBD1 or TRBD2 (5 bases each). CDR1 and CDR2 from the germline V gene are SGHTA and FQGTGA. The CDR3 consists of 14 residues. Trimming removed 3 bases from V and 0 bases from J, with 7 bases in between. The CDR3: CASSFGTSTDTQYF. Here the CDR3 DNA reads TGTGCCAGCAGCTTTGGGACCAGCACAGATACGCAGTATTTT.

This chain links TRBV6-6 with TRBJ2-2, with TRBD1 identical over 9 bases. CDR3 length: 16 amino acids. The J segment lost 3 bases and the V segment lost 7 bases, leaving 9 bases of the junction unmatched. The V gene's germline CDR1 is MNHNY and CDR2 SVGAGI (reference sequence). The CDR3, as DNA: TGTGCCAGCACCCTAGGGGACAGGGCGGACACCGGGGAGCTGTTTTTT. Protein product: CASTLGDRADTGELFF.

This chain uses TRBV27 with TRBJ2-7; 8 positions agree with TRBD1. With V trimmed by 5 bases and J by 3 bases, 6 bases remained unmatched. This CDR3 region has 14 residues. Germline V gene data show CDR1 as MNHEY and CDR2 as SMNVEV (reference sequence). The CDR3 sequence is CASSKGQANYEQYF. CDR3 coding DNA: TGTGCCAGCAGTAAGGGACAGGCCAACTACGAGCAGTACTTC.

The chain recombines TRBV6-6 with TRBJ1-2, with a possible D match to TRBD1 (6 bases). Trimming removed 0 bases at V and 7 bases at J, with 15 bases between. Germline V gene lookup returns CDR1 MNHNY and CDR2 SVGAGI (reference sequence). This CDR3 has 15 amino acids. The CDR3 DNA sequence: TGTGCCAGCAGTTACTCCTCCTCAGGGGTAGGTGGCTACACCTTC. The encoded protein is CASSYSSSGVGGYTF.

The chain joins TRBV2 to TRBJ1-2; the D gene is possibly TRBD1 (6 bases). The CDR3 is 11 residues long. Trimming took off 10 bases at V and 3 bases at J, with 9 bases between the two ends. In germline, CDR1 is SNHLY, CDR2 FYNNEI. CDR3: CATWTDYGYTF. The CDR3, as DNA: TGTGCCACTTGGACAGACTATGGCTACACCTTC.